Listed below are T cell receptor beta chains from one sample, sequenced in a study of human T cells and chemical hapten exposure. One entry per CDR3 protein, called by TCRdb with MiXCR from the RACE reads. The repertoire has tens of thousands of distinct CDR3 sequences, over 10% of them found once; the top ten carry around 5.8%. This sample comprised whole blood, obtained in connection with sensitization to the hapten diphenylcyclopropenone (DPC). Receptors were obtained from a woman aged 45-65 years with alopecia areata. Some clones in this sample may be carry-over from other donors' samples. The CDR3 runs from the conserved cysteine through the conserved F or W. A D gene is named only where the DNA matches it firmly. Where a row states a size, it is once, few, many or the class of an expanded clone; other rows omit it.

few	TRBV3-1	NA	TRBJ2-5	TGTGCCAGCAGCCAAGATTCCGGGACCCAGGGGAAGACCCAGTACTTC	CASSQDSGTQGKTQYF
NA	TRBV5-8	NA	TRBJ1-2	TGTGCCAGCAGCTTGGTCGTGACAGTAAACTATGGCTACACCTTC	CASSLVVTVNYGYTF
NA	TRBV11-2	NA	TRBJ2-2	TGTGCCAGCAGCTTTATCCGGCGGAACACCGGGGAGCTGTTTTTT	CASSFIRRNTGELFF
NA	TRBV6-1	NA	TRBJ2-7	TGTGCCACCTCCCCGGACGGGTACTACGAGCAGTACTTC	CATSPDGYYEQYF
few	TRBV5-1	NA	TRBJ1-4	TGCGCCAGCAGCTTGCGGCCGGCCGGTGAAAAACTGTTTTTT	CASSLRPAGEKLFF
many	TRBV7-9	NA	TRBJ1-1	TGTGCCAGCAAGGACAACACTGAAGCTTTCTTT	CASKDNTEAFF
few	TRBV12-3/TRBV12-4	NA	TRBJ1-2	TGTGCCAGCAGTTTATCGGGGAACTATGGCTACACCTTC	CASSLSGNYGYTF
many	TRBV29-1	NA	TRBJ1-5	TGCAGCGTTGCCGGGGACTACAATCAGCCCCAGCATTTT	CSVAGDYNQPQHF
many	TRBV5-6	NA	TRBJ2-7	TGTGCCAGCAGCTTGCAGGGATACGAGCAGTACTTC	CASSLQGYEQYF
NA	TRBV27	NA	TRBJ2-7	TGTGCCAGCTCCCTACCCCCCAGGGACGGGGGAAGGTACGAGCAGTACTTC	CASSLPPRDGGRYEQYF
NA	TRBV10-2	NA	TRBJ1-2	TGCGCCAGCAGTGAGGTCCAGGGACTTGGCTACACCTTC	CASSEVQGLGYTF
NA	TRBV29-1	NA	TRBJ2-3	TGCAGCGTCCGGGACACCTTATCAGATACGCAGTATTTT	CSVRDTLSDTQYF
NA	TRBV2	NA	TRBJ2-1	TGTGCCAGCAAGGGGATACTCTCCTACAATGAGCAGTTCTTC	CASKGILSYNEQFF
few	TRBV10-1	TRBD2	TRBJ2-3	TGCGCCAGCCAGTCCAGCGGGAGAGTCGATACGCAGTATTTT	CASQSSGRVDTQYF
NA	TRBV3-1	NA	TRBJ1-5	TGTGCCAGCAGCCAGCCATTGAGAGAGGACGCCAATCAGCCCCAGCATTTT	CASSQPLREDANQPQHF
NA	TRBV20-1	NA	TRBJ1-1	TGCAGTGCGCGGGACGGCTACGATGCTTTCTTT	CSARDGYDAFF
many	TRBV19	NA	TRBJ1-5	TGTGCCAGTAGTGACCAGGGGTCTTGGCAGCCCCAGCATTTT	CASSDQGSWQPQHF
NA	TRBV7-9	TRBD2	TRBJ2-2	TGTGCCAGCAGCCAGCGGACTAGCGGGAGATCCACCGGGGAGCTGTTTTTT	CASSQRTSGRSTGELFF
few	TRBV29-1	NA	TRBJ2-1	TGCAGCGTCCCGGACCAGATGAATGAGCAGTTCTTC	CSVPDQMNEQFF
few	TRBV20-1	TRBD1	TRBJ1-2	TGCAGTGCCTCCAGGACAGGTAGTGGCTACACCTTC	CSASRTGSGYTF
many	TRBV2	TRBD2	TRBJ2-3	TGTGCCAGCAGTGAAGACCCTAGCGGGGTTGGGGCTACGCAGTATTTT	CASSEDPSGVGATQYF
many	TRBV2	NA	TRBJ2-7	TGTGCCAGCAGCCGTGCGGGTTCCTACGAGCAGTACTTC	CASSRAGSYEQYF
many	TRBV2	NA	TRBJ2-1	TGTGCCAGCAGACGTGACATTGGGAGAGGGTACAATGAGCAGTTCTTC	CASRRDIGRGYNEQFF
NA	TRBV20-1	TRBD2	TRBJ2-1	TGCAGTGCTAGAGGGTTGTTTAGCGGGACCTACAATGAGCTGTTCTTC	CSARGLFSGTYNELFF
NA	TRBV4-1	TRBD2	TRBJ2-5	TGCGCCAGCAGCCTGATAGCGGGAGAAAAGACCCAGTACTTC	CASSLIAGEKTQYF
NA	TRBV6-1	NA	TRBJ1-6	TGTGCCAGCAGTGATATGGGATCCTATAATTCACCCCTCCACTTT	CASSDMGSYNSPLHF
many	TRBV5-6	TRBD2	TRBJ2-3	TGTGCCAGCAGTTCTCGTGGACTAGCGGGAGCAGATACGCAGTATTTT	CASSSRGLAGADTQYF
many	TRBV5-1	TRBD1	TRBJ2-5	TGCGCCAGCTTGGACAGGGTCCAAGAGACCCAGTACTTC	CASLDRVQETQYF
many	TRBV5-1	NA	TRBJ2-7	TGCGCCAGCAGCTTGGCCTTGGCAATGGAGCAGTACTTC	CASSLALAMEQYF
many	TRBV29-1	TRBD1	TRBJ2-7	TGCAGCGCGGGGACAGGGTTCTCCTACGAGCAGTACTTC	CSAGTGFSYEQYF
few	TRBV29-1	NA	TRBJ1-2	TGCAGCGCCTGGGACACTAACACGGAGGGCTACACCTTC	CSAWDTNTEGYTF
many	TRBV6-2/TRBV6-3	NA	TRBJ1-2	TGTGCCAGCAGGGGGTATGACTATGGCTACACCTTC	CASRGYDYGYTF
few	TRBV5-1	TRBD1	TRBJ2-5	TGCGCCAGCAGCTTGGGACAGGGGCATGGCGAGACCCAGTACTTC	CASSLGQGHGETQYF
few	TRBV6-1	TRBD1	TRBJ1-2	TGTGCCAGCAGTGAAGAGACAGGGGCCGGCTACACCTTC	CASSEETGAGYTF
many	TRBV2	NA	TRBJ2-3	TGTGCCAGCAGTCGACTCGAGGATACGCAGTATTTT	CASSRLEDTQYF
few	TRBV18	TRBD2	TRBJ2-7	TGTGCCAGCTCCCCACTTCCGACTAGCGGTTACGAGCAGTACTTC	CASSPLPTSGYEQYF
NA	TRBV18	TRBD1	TRBJ1-1	TGTGCCAGCTCAACGGTCAGGGGGACCGTCACTGAAGCTTTCTTT	CASSTVRGTVTEAFF
NA	TRBV10-2	NA	TRBJ2-7	TGCGCCAGCTTGAGGGGATCCCTCGAGCAGTACTTC	CASLRGSLEQYF
NA	TRBV19	NA	TRBJ1-5	TGTGCCAGTCAAGGAGTGGCAGCCCCGCTCAATCAGCCCCAGCATTTT	CASQGVAAPLNQPQHF
many	TRBV11-2	NA	TRBJ2-3	TGTGCCAGCAGCTCCAGCAGGAGAGGAGCTGGGGATACGCAGTATTTT	CASSSSRRGAGDTQYF
many	TRBV2	NA	TRBJ2-1	TGTGCCAGCAGCGGGGGCGAGGGCAGACGGCAGTTCTTC	CASSGGEGRRQFF
many	TRBV2	TRBD2	TRBJ2-2	TGTGCCAGCAGTGGACTAGCGTCGAACACCGGGGAGCTGTTTTTT	CASSGLASNTGELFF
NA	TRBV7-2	NA	TRBJ1-1	TGTGCCAGCAGCCAGAGACCGTTCACTGAAGCTTTCTTT	CASSQRPFTEAFF
many	TRBV2	NA	TRBJ2-3	TGTGCCAGCGAAGAGGGGGATACGCAGTATTTT	CASEEGDTQYF
many	TRBV5-1	NA	TRBJ2-5	TGCGCCAGCAGCCCACGACCGGCAGGGGCAGAGACCCAGTACTTC	CASSPRPAGAETQYF
NA	TRBV27	NA	TRBJ2-3	TGTGCCAGCAGAGGGAGAGGCACAGATACGCAGTATTTT	CASRGRGTDTQYF
NA	TRBV29-1	TRBD1	TRBJ1-1	TGCAGCGCCGACAGGGCGGGGTCGGACACTGAAGCTTTCTTT	CSADRAGSDTEAFF
few	TRBV20-1	NA	TRBJ2-1	TGCAGTGCTAGAGCTGACTTGAATGAGCAGTTCTTC	CSARADLNEQFF
few	TRBV29-1	TRBD2	TRBJ2-1	TGCAGCGTGCGGCCCCTTCTAGCGGGAGATGGTGAGCAGTTCTTC	CSVRPLLAGDGEQFF
NA	TRBV5-1	NA	TRBJ2-7	TGCGCCAGCAGCTTGGATATCGGGGGAGTTAGCTCCTACGAGCAGTACTTC	CASSLDIGGVSSYEQYF
many	TRBV29-1	NA	TRBJ1-4	TGCAGCGCCGCGGAGGGCGGTTATGAAAAACTGTTTTTT	CSAAEGGYEKLFF
few	TRBV3-1	NA	TRBJ2-2	TGTGCCAGCAGGCAAAATCCGGCCGGGGAGCTGTTTTTT	CASRQNPAGELFF
NA	TRBV12-3/TRBV12-4	TRBD2	TRBJ2-1	TGTGCCAGCAGTTTAACACTAGCGGGAGATGGGACGTCCTACAATGAGCAGTTCTTC	CASSLTLAGDGTSYNEQFF
NA	TRBV3-1	NA	TRBJ1-3	TGTGCCAGCAGTCCCCCAGGTACCGCTGGAAACACCATATATTTT	CASSPPGTAGNTIYF
NA	TRBV10-2	NA	TRBJ1-5	TGCGCCAGCGGCGCGAAGGTCGATCAGCCCCAGCATTTT	CASGAKVDQPQHF
NA	TRBV7-8	NA	TRBJ2-3	TGTGCCAGCAGTTCATCCCCTCCTGAGGAGTATTTT	CASSSSPPEEYF
few	TRBV20-1	NA	TRBJ2-2	TGCAGTGCCGTAAACCCGAGAAGGACGAACACCGGGGAGCTGTTTTTT	CSAVNPRRTNTGELFF
NA	TRBV29-1	TRBD2	TRBJ2-5	TGCAGCGGCGGACTAGGACGGCAAGAGACCCAGTACTTC	CSGGLGRQETQYF